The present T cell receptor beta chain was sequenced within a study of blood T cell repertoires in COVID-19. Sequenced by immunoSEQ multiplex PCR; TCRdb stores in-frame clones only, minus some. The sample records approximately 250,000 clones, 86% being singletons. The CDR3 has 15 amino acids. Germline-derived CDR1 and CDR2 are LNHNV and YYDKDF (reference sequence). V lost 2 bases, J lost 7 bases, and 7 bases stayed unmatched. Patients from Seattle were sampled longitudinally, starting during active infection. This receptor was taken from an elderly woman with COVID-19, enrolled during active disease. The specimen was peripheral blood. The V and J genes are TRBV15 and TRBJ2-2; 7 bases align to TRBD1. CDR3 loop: CATSRSTGVGGELFF. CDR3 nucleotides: TGTGCCACCAGCAGAAGTACAGGGGTTGGCGGGGAGCTGTTTTTT.